The 24 T cell receptor beta chains below all came from one sample that was sequenced in a study of metastatic and nonmetastatic thyroid tumors (dated by TCRdb to 2020 to 2022). None of the patients had been given any treatment before thyroid surgery. The library was produced with PCR. TCRdb shows the sequencer as Illumina HiSeq 4000. TCRdb trimmed public reads at Q25 via fastp, called clones via MiXCR and kept in-frame beta chains. The sample table holds about 64,000 clones, of which roughly 4.1% were seen once. Together, the top ten hold 20% to 25% of the sample. What was sequenced was blood. The receptors originated from a female donor with papillary thyroid cancer or a benign thyroid nodule (not recorded which). Some clones in this sample may be carry-over from other donors' samples.

The chain couples TRBV27 to TRBJ2-7; no firm D call. V gave up 7 bases and J gave up 8 bases, with 15 bases separating them. Germline loops: CDR1 MNHEY, CDR2 SMNVEV (reference sequence). CDR3 length equals 12 residues. The CDR3 here is CASISWATKQYF. The CDR3 DNA reads TGTGCCAGCATTTCCTGGGCTACGAAGCAGTACTTC.

This clone was counted at least ten times. J is TRBJ1-5 and V is TRBV3-1, with 8 bases that match TRBD1. The CDR3 has 13 amino acids. Germline V lookup: CDR1 LGHDT, CDR2 YNNKEL (reference sequence). V gave up 1 base and J gave up 12 bases; unmatched junction bases: 5. In DNA, the CDR3 is TGTGCCAGCAGCCAAGGGACAGGGAGTCTCCAGCATTTT. Protein: CASSQGTGSLQHF.

This clone came up a few times. A much larger clone lies a single base off, so this may be a read error. Other DNA sequences within the sample encode an identical CDR3. This chain connects TRBV9 to TRBJ2-1; D unclear. Germline V gene sequence: CDR1 SGDLS, CDR2 YYNGEE. The CDR3 spans 13 residues. The V end lost 4 bases, the J end lost 9 bases, and 14 bases lay between the germline ends. CDR3 loop: CASSPSRGGEQFF. CDR3 bases: TGTGCCAGCAGCCCCTCACGAGGCGGTGAGCAGTTCTTC.

This clone was counted between two and nine times. The chain couples TRBV20-1 to TRBJ1-5; D gene ambiguous. The germline V gene has CDR1 DFQATT and CDR2 SNEGSKA (reference sequence). The CDR3 loop spans 15 amino acids. V gave up 0 bases and J gave up 4 bases, with 13 bases separating them. CDR3: CSARDTVKPNQPQHF. CDR3 nucleotides: TGCAGTGCTAGAGATACGGTAAAACCGAATCAGCCCCAGCATTTT.

This clone was detected many times. This sample includes further DNA sequences coding for the same CDR3. This chain joins TRBV2 and TRBJ2-3, with TRBD1 identical over 7 bases. CDR3 length equals 14 residues. Germline V lookup: CDR1 SNHLY, CDR2 FYNNEI. The trim removed 4 bases at V and 5 bases at J, leaving 6 bases unmatched. CDR3 region: CASSALGGIDTQYF. CDR3 coding DNA: TGTGCCAGCAGTGCGTTAGGGGGCATAGATACGCAGTATTTT.

This clone has a handful of counts. A read error is possible here, since a much larger clone lies one base away. CDR3 loop: CSVGQRNNEAFF. The CDR3 nucleotides are TGCAGCGTTGGTCAGAGGAACAATGAAGCTTTCTTT. The V gene is TRBV29-1, the J gene TRBJ1-1; the D is unclear. CDR1 and CDR2 from the germline V gene are SQVTM and ANQGSEA. This CDR3 contains 12 residues.

This clone was found a few times. The chain joins TRBV11-2 to TRBJ1-5, with no clear D. V shed 2 bases and J shed 5 bases, with 7 bases lying between them. CDR1 and CDR2 from the germline V gene are SGHAT and FQNNGV. There are 13 residues in the CDR3. As DNA, the CDR3 is TGTGCCAGCAGCTTAACTCTTGATCAGCCCCAGCATTTT. Translated, it gives CASSLTLDQPQHF.

This clone occurred many times. A much more abundant neighbour one base away suggests this may be a read error. The rearrangement uses TRBV20-1 and TRBJ2-7; D is unclear. This CDR3 comprises 13 residues. Trimming cost V 5 bases and J 3 bases, with 14 bases left between them. Germline V lookup: CDR1 DFQATT, CDR2 SNEGSKA (reference sequence). CDR3 DNA: TGCAGTGCTGCCCTTTTGGGTAGCTACGAGCAGTACTTC. Translation: CSAALLGSYEQYF.

At least ten counts were recorded for this clone. This chain joins TRBV11-1 and TRBJ2-3; 7 bases map to TRBD2. Germline CDR1 is SGHAT and CDR2 is FQDESV (reference sequence). The CDR3 covers 15 residues. Trimming at V came to 1 base and at J to 2 bases, leaving 3 bases not matched to a gene. CDR3 bases: TGTGCCAGCAGCTTAGGTGGGACTAACACAGATACGCAGTATTTT. This gives the protein CASSLGGTNTDTQYF.

The chain links TRBV18 to TRBJ2-3, with unresolved D. V lost 3 bases, J lost 0 bases, and 7 bases lay in between. Germline-derived CDR1 and CDR2 are KGHSH and LQKENI. The CDR3 extends over 14 amino acids. CDR3 protein: CASSPPPSTDTQYF. The CDR3 bases are TGTGCCAGCTCACCTCCTCCTAGCACAGATACGCAGTATTTT. Together with reference TRBV18 and TRBJ2-3, the CDR3 gives the full variable domain: NAGVMQNPRHLVRRRGQEARLRCSPMKGHSHVYWYRQLPEEGLKFMVYLQKENIIDESGMPKERFSAEFPKEGPSILRIQQVVRGDSAAYFCASSPPPSTDTQYFGPGTRLTVL.

This clone was seen repeatedly, ten times or more. A much larger clone differs by one base, so this may be a read error. The CDR3 loop is CASSSEVSRDSPLHF. CDR3 coding DNA: TGTGCCAGCAGCTCAGAAGTAAGTCGGGATTCACCCCTCCACTTT. This chain joins TRBV7-3 and TRBJ1-6; D gene uncertain. Looked up from germline, CDR1 is SGHTA and CDR2 is FQGTGA. The germline V and J ends were trimmed by 4 bases and 8 bases, with 15 bases remaining between them. This CDR3 is 15 amino acids long. The full variable domain, completed using reference TRBV7-3 and TRBJ1-6, is GAGVSQTPSNKVTEKGKYVELRCDPISGHTALYWYRQSLGQGPEFLIYFQGTGAADDSGLPNDRFFAVRPEGSVSTLKIQRTERGDSAVYLCASSSEVSRDSPLHFGNGTRLTVT.

The genes are TRBV30 and TRBJ1-1; weak D call: TRBD1 (5 bases). CDR1 and CDR2 from the germline V gene are GTSNPN and SVGIG (reference sequence). V lost 1 base to trimming and J lost 1 base, with 10 bases between them. This CDR3 contains 14 residues. CDR3 nucleotides: TGTGCCTGGAGTGACGGGGCAGAGAACACTGAAGCTTTCTTT. This encodes CAWSDGAENTEAFF. Variable domain in full (rest from reference TRBV30 and TRBJ1-1): SQTIHQWPATLVQPVGSPLSLECTVEGTSNPNLYWYRQAAGRGLQLLFYSVGIGQISSEVPQNLSASRPQDRQFILSSKKLLLSDSGFYLCAWSDGAENTEAFFGQGTRLTVV.

This clone was seen ten or more times. This sequence joins TRBV7-9 and TRBJ2-5; perhaps TRBD2 as D (6 bases). V lost 4 bases and J lost 2, with 26 bases in between. There are 19 residues in the CDR3. The germline gives CDR1 SEHNR, CDR2 FQNEAQ (reference sequence). CDR3 DNA sequence: TGTGCCAGCAGCTGGCGACCTCGGAGGGGTAACTCGGCGCAAGAGACCCAGTACTTC. Protein product: CASSWRPRRGNSAQETQYF.

This clone was recorded many times. This sequence joins TRBV20-1 and TRBJ2-3, with 10 bases that match TRBD2. CDR3 length: 17 amino acids. Germline-derived CDR1 and CDR2 are DFQATT and SNEGSKA (reference sequence). The CDR3 DNA is TGCATTCCCGGGACTAGCGCCGCCCCTGCGAGCACAGATACGCAGTATTTT. Its protein product is CIPGTSAAPASTDTQYF.

This chain uses TRBV6-5 with TRBJ2-2, with D maybe TRBD2 (5 bases). This CDR3 spans 15 amino acids. Germline loops: CDR1 MNHEY, CDR2 SVGAGI. The V gene lost 0 bases and the J gene lost 7 bases, with 12 bases spanning the gap. For the CDR3, the DNA is TGTGCCAGCAGTTACTCGATTACGGGGAACGGGGAGCTGTTTTTT. It specifies CASSYSITGNGELFF.

The table lists this clone with many counts. J is TRBJ1-2 and V is TRBV5-5; no definite D call. The CDR3 contains 15 residues. In germline, CDR1 is SGHKS, CDR2 YYEKEE (reference sequence). V shed 0 bases and J shed 0 bases, with 9 bases lying between them. For the CDR3, the DNA is TGTGCCAGCAGCTTGGAACCGACTCCTAACTATGGCTACACCTTC. Translated: CASSLEPTPNYGYTF.

This clone was detected many times. The chain joins TRBV15 to TRBJ2-7, with a tentative D call TRBD2 (6 bases). V gave up 0 bases and J gave up 0 bases, with 9 bases separating them. The CDR3 is made up of 15 amino acids. Germline CDR1 reads LNHNV; CDR2 reads YYDKDF (reference sequence). The CDR3 reads CATSRERGASYEQYF. The DNA of the CDR3 is TGTGCCACCAGCAGAGAACGCGGGGCCTCCTACGAGCAGTACTTC.

This clone appeared many times. This chain joins TRBV5-1 and TRBJ2-2, with TRBD1 matching 10 bases. The germline gives CDR1 SGHRS, CDR2 YFSETQ. V trimming: 4 bases; J trimming: 4 bases; junction bases outside the gene matches: 4. The CDR3 is 15 residues long. The DNA of the CDR3 is TGCGCCAGCAGCCTGACAGGGGGCAGCACCGGGGAGCTGTTTTTT. It codes for CASSLTGGSTGELFF. Using reference TRBV5-1 and TRBJ2-2 for the parts outside the CDR3, the full variable domain is KAGVTQTPRYLIKTRGQQVTLSCSPISGHRSVSWYQQTPGQGLQFLFEYFSETQRNKGNFPGRFSGRQFSNSRSEMNVSTLELGDSALYLCASSLTGGSTGELFFGEGSRLTVL.

This clone appeared a few times. This chain uses TRBV7-9 with TRBJ2-1; D is undetermined. The CDR3 totals 13 residues. Germline V lookup: CDR1 SEHNR, CDR2 FQNEAQ (reference sequence). V was clipped by 5 bases and J by 12 bases, with 17 bases between them. CDR3 loop: CASSQAIDPLQFF. CDR3 bases: TGTGCCAGCAGCCAAGCCATCGATCCGCTGCAGTTCTTC.

This clone was detected only a few times. It may be a read error: a sequence one base away is much more abundant. The chain uses TRBV20-1 and TRBJ2-1, with 14 bases fitting TRBD2. CDR3 length: 17 residues. Per germline, CDR1 DFQATT and CDR2 SNEGSKA (reference sequence). CDR3 nucleotides: TGCAGTGCTAGAAGCGGACTAGCGGGAGGCTCCTACAGTGAGCAGTTCTTC. Translated: CSARSGLAGGSYSEQFF.

The table lists this clone with a few counts. Other DNA sequences in this sample translate to the same CDR3. The chain joins TRBV5-1 to TRBJ2-4; D not resolved. The V end was cut by 1 base, the J end by 2 bases, with 4 bases between. Germline V gives CDR1 SGHRS, CDR2 YFSETQ. The CDR3 totals 13 residues. CDR3 nucleotides: TGCGCCAGCAGCTTGATCCCCAAAAACATTCAGTACTTC. This encodes CASSLIPKNIQYF.

In its sample, this clone was seen many times. The V and J genes are TRBV12-3 or TRBV12-4 and TRBJ2-7; 8 positions agree with TRBD2. CDR3 size: 20 residues. Trimming removed 1 base from V and 0 bases from J; junction bases left unmatched: 17. The CDR3 region has the DNA TGTGCCAGCAGTTTAGATAATTATTTAACCCTAAGCGGGAGCTCCTACGAGCAGTACTTC. It yields the protein CASSLDNYLTLSGSSYEQYF.

In DNA form, the CDR3 reads TGCGCCAGCAGCCCGTCAGGGGGAATCTATGGCTACACCTTC. It codes for CASSPSGGIYGYTF. The gene calls are TRBV5-1 and TRBJ1-2; 7 bases agree with TRBD1. The V and J ends lost 4 bases and 4 bases, in that order; junction bases with no gene match: 7. The CDR3 is 14 amino acids. Germline values: CDR1 SGHRS, CDR2 YFSETQ.

This clone was seen repeatedly, ten times or more. The gene calls are TRBV10-3 and TRBJ2-2; TRBD2 might be the D (5 bases). This CDR3 comprises 14 residues. Germline V gives CDR1 ENHRY, CDR2 SYGVKD. V lost 2 bases and J lost 5, with 9 bases in between. In nucleotides, the CDR3 is TGTGCCATCAGTGAGAGGGAGAGGACCGGGGAGCTGTTTTTT. Translated, it gives CAISERERTGELFF.